The clone carrying this T cell receptor (beta chain) was seen at least ten times. The sample originates from a study of regulatory T cells in long-lasting Graves disease. Described time point: persistent/refractory GD, antithyroid drugs over 5 years with positive TRAb. From PBMCs, RNA was extracted and then used to make the TCR library. There are 15 residues in the CDR3. Germline values: CDR1 MDHEN, CDR2 SYDVKM. Trimming cost V 6 bases and J 3 bases, with 18 bases left between them. iRepertoire HTBI primers and Arm-PCR of CDR3 regions built TCR beta libraries. TCRdb analysed the multiplex PCR reads with MiXCR anew, one entry per CDR3 protein. The sample carries roughly 470,000 distinct CDR3 sequences, less than 25% recorded once.

This specimen was peripheral blood mononuclear cells (PBMCs), taken when the disease was refractory, from a patient treated with antithyroid drugs. The TCR sequence derives from a female donor with Graves disease. The rearrangement joins TRBV28 to TRBJ2-7; perhaps TRBD1 as D (5 bases). CDR3 loop: CASRLDTGLHYEQYF. The CDR3 DNA reads as TGTGCCAGCAGGTTAGACACAGGCTTACACTACGAGCAGTACTTC. Looking up the rest from reference TRBV28 and TRBJ2-7 gives the full variable domain: DVKVTQSSRYLVKRTGEKVFLECVQDMDHENMFWYRQDPGLGLRLIYFSYDVKMKEKGDIPEGYSVSREKKERFSLILESASTNQTSMYLCASRLDTGLHYEQYFGPGTRLTVT.